The entry below gives a single T cell receptor beta chain sequence along with its context. Primers for the PCR totalled 60 Vbeta and 13 Jbeta. Sequenced by immunoSEQ multiplex PCR; TCRdb stores in-frame clones only, minus some. This repertoire shows about 120,000 clones, approximately 80% found once; its top ten account for 2.7%. The data are from a study of cytomegalovirus exposure and HLA in healthy donors. The sequencing input was PBMCs. The sequence was collected from a woman between 35 and 50 years old in good health and CMV-seropositive.

CDR3 in amino acids: CASSLGGQSYEQYF. The CDR3 bases are TGTGCCAGCAGCTTAGGGGGACAGTCCTACGAGCAGTACTTC. This chain links TRBV7-9 with TRBJ2-7; 7 nucleotides agree with TRBD1. The trim removed 1 base at V and 1 base at J, leaving 1 base unmatched. The CDR3 runs to 14 residues. From germline, CDR1 is SEHNR and CDR2 FQNEAQ (reference sequence).